Given below is one TCR beta chain in context. The source of the sample is a study of blood T cell repertoires in COVID-19. Libraries were prepared by immunoSEQ multiplex PCR; TCRdb keeps only in-frame clonotypes and omits some of them. The sample contains 91,000 or so clones, about 89% of which appear only once. The CDR3 is 14 residues long. The V and J ends lost 5 bases and 0 bases respectively, with 9 bases between them. Germline CDR1 is MNHEY and CDR2 is SMNVEV (reference sequence). The sequence was obtained from a woman in her fifties or sixties in a cohort sampled during active COVID-19. The sequencing sample was made of peripheral blood. The J gene is TRBJ2-3, the V gene TRBV27, with D possibly matching TRBD2 (5 bases). CDR3 coding DNA: TGTGCCAGCAGTCGGGAACGGAGCACAGATACGCAGTATTTT. Protein sequence: CASSRERSTDTQYF.